The 21 T cell receptor beta chains given below trace back to one sample, sequenced in a study of blood T cell repertoires in COVID-19. Assay: immunoSEQ multiplex PCR; the TCRdb copy retains only in-frame clones and omits some. The table shows about 140,000 clones, with around 82% occurring only once. Sequenced material: peripheral blood. These receptors originate from a woman in her sixties or seventies with acute or convalescent COVID-19.

The chain combines TRBV27 with TRBJ1-6, with 9 positions matching TRBD1. This CDR3 contains 14 residues. V trimming: 6 bases; J trimming: 7 bases; junction bases outside the gene matches: 4. Germline loops: CDR1 MNHEY, CDR2 SMNVEV (reference sequence). CDR3 protein: CASSLTGGNSPLHF. The CDR3, as DNA: TGTGCCAGCAGCCTGACAGGGGGGAATTCACCCCTCCACTTT.

This clone has only one observation. The chain is built from TRBV11-2 and TRBJ2-7; a weak D match, TRBD2 (6 bases). This CDR3 contains 15 residues. Germline-derived CDR1 and CDR2 are SGHAT and FQNNGV. Trimming removed 5 bases from V and 10 bases from J, with 24 bases in between. The CDR3 here is CASSPPLWRDPEQYF. The CDR3 coding sequence is TGTGCCAGCAGCCCACCCCTCTGGCGGGACCCTGAACAGTACTTC.

The CDR3 loop is CASSDRGQGASHGYTF. The DNA for the CDR3 is TGTGCCAGCAGTGATAGGGGACAGGGGGCTTCACATGGCTACACCTTC. The rearrangement links TRBV6-1 to TRBJ1-2, with TRBD1 matching over 12 bases. V lost 3 bases to trimming and J lost 6 bases; unmatched junction nucleotides: 8. The CDR3 covers 16 residues. Germline V CDR1 and CDR2: MNHNS, SASEGT.

This clone was seen just once. This chain links TRBV6-2 or TRBV6-3 with TRBJ2-7; weak D call: TRBD2 (6 bases). Trimming pared 2 bases from V and 2 bases from J, leaving 10 bases between. This CDR3 has 14 amino acids. Germline CDR1 and CDR2: MNHEY and SVGEGT. This CDR3 reads CASSYVGGPYEQYF. The CDR3 DNA is TGTGCCAGCAGTTACGTGGGAGGACCCTACGAGCAGTACTTC.

This chain connects TRBV30 to TRBJ1-3; 7 positions match TRBD1. The V and J ends lost 5 bases and 0 bases, in that order; junction bases with no gene match: 4. Germline CDR1 and CDR2: GTSNPN and SVGIG (reference sequence). The CDR3 covers 14 residues. The CDR3 here is CAWVTGNSGNTIYF. The CDR3 DNA reads TGTGCCTGGGTGACAGGGAACTCTGGAAACACCATATATTTT.

In regard to this clone: Other DNA sequences in this sample translate to the same CDR3. V and J are TRBV28 and TRBJ1-5; possibly TRBD1 for D (5 bases). The CDR3 extends over 16 amino acids. V was clipped by 1 base and J by 2 bases, with 12 bases between them. Germline CDR1 is MDHEN and CDR2 is SYDVKM. The CDR3 here is CASSLYRRVGNQPQHF. The CDR3 bases are TGTGCCAGCAGTTTATACAGGCGCGTGGGCAATCAGCCCCAGCATTTT. Complete variable domain (other parts from reference TRBV28 and TRBJ1-5): DVKVTQSSRYLVKRTGEKVFLECVQDMDHENMFWYRQDPGLGLRLIYFSYDVKMKEKGDIPEGYSVSREKKERFSLILESASTNQTSMYLCASSLYRRVGNQPQHFGDGTRLSIL.

J is TRBJ2-7 and V is TRBV7-2; the match to TRBD2 covers 10 bases. With V trimmed by 7 bases and J by 3 bases, 3 bases remained unmatched. The germline gives CDR1 SGHTA, CDR2 FQGNSA. The CDR3 has 13 residues. The CDR3 nucleotides read TGTGCCAGCACCTGGACTAGCGGCTACGAGCAGTACTTC. Translated, it gives CASTWTSGYEQYF.

The V gene is TRBV9, the J gene TRBJ2-7, with 7 bases lining up with TRBD1. CDR1 and CDR2 from the germline V gene are SGDLS and YYNGEE. This CDR3 has 15 residues. J lost 3 bases, V lost 5 bases, and 11 bases had no gene match. The CDR3: CASSKHGTEDYEQYF. Here the CDR3 DNA reads TGTGCCAGCAGTAAACACGGGACAGAGGACTACGAGCAGTACTTC.

The gene calls are TRBV30 and TRBJ1-3, with D maybe TRBD1 (5 bases). V dropped 4 bases and J dropped 3 bases, with 13 bases sitting between them. This CDR3 has 14 residues. Germline V gene data show CDR1 as GTSNPN and CDR2 as SVGIG (reference sequence). CDR3 DNA sequence: TGTGCCTGGAACTTTGACAGATTTGGAAACACCATATATTTT. Its translation is CAWNFDRFGNTIYF.

The CDR3 spells CASKLMTGINSPLHF. CDR3 in DNA: TGTGCCAGCAAGCTGATGACAGGGATCAATTCACCCCTCCACTTT. This chain joins TRBV27 and TRBJ1-6; TRBD1 aligns across 7 bases. The CDR3 loop spans 15 amino acids. Germline V CDR1 and CDR2: MNHEY, SMNVEV (reference sequence). V gave up 7 bases and J gave up 7 bases; unmatched junction bases: 10.

The chain combines TRBV11-2 with TRBJ2-7; 8 positions agree with TRBD2. The germline V gene has CDR1 SGHAT and CDR2 FQNNGV. The CDR3 runs 15 residues. After removal of 1 base from V and 2 bases from J, the junction contained 4 bases not matched to a gene. The chain's CDR3 is CASSLGSAGAYEQYF. The DNA for the CDR3 is TGTGCCAGCAGCTTAGGGTCAGCGGGGGCCTACGAGCAGTACTTC.

The chain couples TRBV6-5 to TRBJ1-5; no clear D gene. CDR1 and CDR2 (germline): MNHEY, SVGAGI. The length of the CDR3 is 13 residues. V lost 6 bases and J lost 4, with 10 bases in between. In DNA form, the CDR3 reads TGTGCCAGCAGCCCACTGAGGAATCAGCCCCAGCATTTT. It encodes CASSPLRNQPQHF.

This rearrangement joins TRBV6-5 to TRBJ1-2; 8 nucleotides align to TRBD1. From germline, CDR1 is MNHEY and CDR2 SVGAGI. V shed 7 bases, J shed 8 bases, and the junction held 15 bases outside the gene matches. The CDR3 sequence is 15 residues long. The CDR3 DNA reads as TGTGCCAGCACATTGGACGGGACAGGTGATTGGGGCTACACCTTC. It encodes CASTLDGTGDWGYTF.

The chain combines TRBV28 with TRBJ2-7; TRBD1 matches at 8 bases. Germline V lookup: CDR1 MDHEN, CDR2 SYDVKM. V lost 11 bases and J lost 3; bases outside the gene matches: 9. CDR3 length: 13 residues. CDR3 protein: CAVKGQGNYEQYF. The CDR3 DNA sequence: TGTGCCGTTAAAGGACAGGGAAACTACGAGCAGTACTTC.

The V and J genes are TRBV5-4 and TRBJ2-5; D may be TRBD2 (5 bases). Germline lookup yields CDR1 SGHNT and CDR2 YYREEE (reference sequence). The CDR3 covers 13 residues. The V gene lost 5 bases and the J gene lost 1 base, with 9 bases spanning the gap. The CDR3 coding sequence is TGTGCCAGCAGGCCTCGGGGCCAAGAGACCCAGTACTTC. Encoded protein: CASRPRGQETQYF.

The chain recombines TRBV29-1 with TRBJ1-2; TRBD1 agrees at 7 bases. With V trimmed by 2 bases and J by 5 bases, 5 bases remained unmatched. This CDR3 has 13 residues. Germline CDR1 is SQVTM and CDR2 is ANQGSEA. CDR3 nucleotide sequence: TGCAGCGTTGAAAACAGGGGCGAGTATGGCTACACCTTC. It is translated as CSVENRGEYGYTF.

This clone appeared a few times. J is TRBJ2-3 and V is TRBV25-1, with a possible D match to TRBD1 (6 bases). The CDR3 length is 11 residues. Germline assignment: CDR1 MGHDK and CDR2 SYGVNS. Trimming stripped 5 bases from V and 7 bases from J, with 7 bases between. DNA of the CDR3: TGTGCCAGCAGTCAGGGGTATACGCAGTATTTT. It codes for CASSQGYTQYF. Filled out from reference TRBV25-1 and TRBJ2-3, the complete variable domain reads EADIYQTPRYLVIGTGKKITLECSQTMGHDKMYWYQQDPGMELHLIHYSYGVNSTEKGDLSSESTVSRIRTEHFPLTLESARPSHTSQYLCASSQGYTQYFGPGTRLTVL.

The chain uses TRBV4-1 and TRBJ2-1; TRBD2 aligns across 9 bases. J gave up 1 base and V 2 bases, and 3 bases lay outside the gene matches. The CDR3 is 16 amino acids. CDR1 MGHRA and CDR2 YSYEKL come from the germline V gene. CDR3 coding DNA: TGCGCCAGCAGCCAACCTCTAGCGGGGTCCTACAATGAGCAGTTCTTC. This sequence encodes CASSQPLAGSYNEQFF.

The chain has TRBV29-1 and TRBJ2-3; 8 nucleotides line up with TRBD1. The length of the CDR3 is 16 residues. Germline CDR1 and CDR2: SQVTM and ANQGSEA. V shed 4 bases and J 3 bases; nucleotides not matched to a gene: 12. CDR3 protein: CSVATTDRVRTDTQYF. The CDR3 DNA follows: TGCAGCGTTGCGACTACGGACAGGGTTCGAACAGATACGCAGTATTTT.

The genes are TRBV11-3 and TRBJ1-2; 10 bases align to TRBD1. The junction had 12 bases not matched to a gene; V was cut back by 7 bases and J by 4 bases. This CDR3 has 16 residues. Per germline, CDR1 SGHNT and CDR2 YENEEA. CDR3 sequence: CASTSDPGQGLYGYTF. Here the CDR3 DNA reads TGTGCCAGCACCTCCGATCCGGGACAGGGGCTCTATGGCTACACCTTC.

The chain is built from TRBV4-2 and TRBJ1-3; 8 nucleotides align to TRBD1. Germline V gene data show CDR1 as LGHNA and CDR2 as YNFKEQ. CDR3 size: 17 residues. V dropped 2 bases and J dropped 4; count of bases not matched to a gene: 10. This CDR3 is CASSQTTGVFGGNTIYF. The CDR3 bases are TGTGCCAGCAGCCAAACGACAGGGGTCTTTGGCGGAAACACCATATATTTT.